One and the same sample provided the 21 T cell receptor beta chains below, sequenced in a study of shared clonotypes between healthy human individuals (dated by TCRdb to the early 2020s). To prepare the library, the immunoSEQ multiplex PCR assay was applied. TCRdb mirrors the immuneACCESS table, restricted to in-frame sequences. Some clones are absent from its copies; in checked studies, under half trace to an unresolved V gene, and the reason for the others is unknown. This sample holds 2 million to 3 million clones; around 90% were observed only once. The top ten constitute over 0.12% of the sample. Sequencing was carried out using naive CD4+ T cells sorted from blood. The sample's cell subset or site, from its label and the paper: CD45RA+ positively selected. The receptors were sampled from a man younger than 35 in good health.

The V gene is TRBV7-9, the J gene TRBJ2-3; D might be TRBD2 (6 bases). V was pared by 5 bases and J by 7 bases, with 10 bases between. The germline V gene encodes CDR1 SEHNR and CDR2 FQNEAQ (reference sequence). The CDR3 has 12 residues. CDR3 nucleotides: TGTGCCAGCAGCCCGGGACTCCATACGCAGTATTTT. Protein sequence: CASSPGLHTQYF.

The J gene is TRBJ2-7, the V gene TRBV11-2; 10 nucleotides match TRBD2. This CDR3 has 15 amino acids. Trimming took 2 bases from V and 3 from J; bases not matched to a gene: 4. Germline CDR1 and CDR2: SGHAT and FQNNGV. The CDR3 here is CASSLSSGGIYEQYF. The CDR3 DNA follows: TGTGCCAGCAGCTTATCTAGCGGGGGTATCTACGAGCAGTACTTC.

About this clone: This specimen includes other DNA sequences encoding the same CDR3. The chain recombines TRBV19 with TRBJ2-5; weak D call: TRBD1 (5 bases). V shed 2 bases and J shed 5 bases, with 9 bases lying between them. Germline V CDR1 and CDR2: LNHDA, SQIVND (reference sequence). The CDR3 length is 13 residues. The CDR3, as DNA: TGTGCCAGTAGTATATTAGCAGGGGAGACCCAGTACTTC. Protein: CASSILAGETQYF.

J is TRBJ2-7 and V is TRBV5-1; TRBD1 agrees at 7 bases. CDR1 SGHRS and CDR2 YFSETQ come from the germline V gene. Germline trimming cut 0 bases from V and 6 bases from J; bases unmatched to any gene: 6. The CDR3 length is 14 residues. CDR3 coding DNA: TGCGCCAGCAGCTTGGAAGGGGGCTCGTCCGAGCAGTACTTC. It specifies CASSLEGGSSEQYF.

The CDR3 is CASSDKRAGNIQYF. The CDR3 nucleotides read TGTGCCAGCAGTGATAAACGGGCTGGAAACATTCAGTACTTC. V gene TRBV2 combines with J gene TRBJ2-4; D not certain. This CDR3 spans 14 amino acids. Trimming removed 3 bases at V and 6 bases at J, with 12 bases between. Germline loops: CDR1 SNHLY, CDR2 FYNNEI. The full variable domain, in which reference TRBV2 and TRBJ2-4 provide the parts outside the CDR3, is EPEVTQTPSHQVTQMGQEVILRCVPISNHLYFYWYRQILGQKVEFLVSFYNNEISEKSEIFDDQFSVERPDGSNFTLKIRSTKLEDSAMYFCASSDKRAGNIQYFGAGTRLSVL.

This chain joins TRBV18 and TRBJ2-1, with unresolved D. The CDR3 is made up of 14 amino acids. The germline gives CDR1 KGHSH, CDR2 LQKENI. V was cut by 3 bases and J by 8 bases, with 14 bases left in between. This CDR3 is CASSPNEYSDEQFF. Here the CDR3 DNA reads TGTGCCAGCTCACCGAACGAATACAGCGATGAGCAGTTCTTC.

The chain recombines TRBV10-3 with TRBJ2-5; the match to TRBD2 covers 7 bases. Germline values: CDR1 ENHRY, CDR2 SYGVKD. The CDR3 contains 17 residues. The V segment lost 3 bases and the J segment 0 bases; nucleotides outside the gene matches: 10. The CDR3 nucleotides read TGTGCCATCAGTGAAGGGCACTTGGGGGGGAACCAAGAGACCCAGTACTTC. It is translated as CAISEGHLGGNQETQYF.

The chain has TRBV28 and TRBJ2-7; D gene unclear. The CDR3 loop spans 12 amino acids. V gave up 6 bases and J gave up 5 bases, with 11 bases separating them. CDR1 is MDHEN, CDR2 SYDVKM, per germline. The CDR3, as DNA: TGTGCCAGCAGCACCAACTGGAACGAGCAGTACTTC. Protein product: CASSTNWNEQYF.

The chain has TRBV12-5 and TRBJ1-5; no firm D call. Trimming removed 8 bases at V and 3 bases at J, with 11 bases between. Germline values: CDR1 LGHNT, CDR2 FRNRAP. The CDR3 has 13 amino acids. The CDR3 nucleotides read TGTGCTAGTTGTTGGCTGGACAATCAGCCCCAGCATTTT. This gives the protein CASCWLDNQPQHF.

This chain uses TRBV30 with TRBJ1-3; D remains ambiguous. The V gene lost 4 bases and the J gene lost 4 bases, with 14 bases spanning the gap. Germline V lookup: CDR1 GTSNPN, CDR2 SVGIG (reference sequence). CDR3 length equals 14 residues. The CDR3 loop reads CAWKRLMGGNTIYF. Here the CDR3 DNA reads TGTGCCTGGAAGAGATTGATGGGCGGAAACACCATATATTTT.

This chain uses TRBV5-1 with TRBJ1-3, with a tentative D call TRBD1 (6 bases). Trimming pared 4 bases from V and 1 base from J, leaving 12 bases between. Germline assignment: CDR1 SGHRS and CDR2 YFSETQ. There are 15 residues in the CDR3. The CDR3 coding sequence is TGCGCCAGCAGCGCACTAGGGGGGTCTGGAAACACCATATATTTT. Protein sequence: CASSALGGSGNTIYF.

V gene TRBV19 combines with J gene TRBJ1-2; D may be TRBD1 (6 bases). The germline V and J ends were trimmed by 4 bases and 7 bases, with 13 bases remaining between them. In germline, CDR1 is LNHDA, CDR2 SQIVND (reference sequence). The CDR3 runs 13 residues. The CDR3 DNA sequence: TGTGCCAGTAGTACCGCAGGGGTATCTGGCTACACCTTC. This sequence encodes CASSTAGVSGYTF.

The chain recombines TRBV5-1 with TRBJ1-5, with a tentative D call TRBD1 (6 bases). CDR1 is SGHRS, CDR2 YFSETQ, per germline. The CDR3 length is 14 residues. V gave up 2 bases and J gave up 4 bases, with 10 bases separating them. The CDR3 is CASSFAGENQPQHF. CDR3 sequence (DNA): TGCGCCAGCAGCTTCGCAGGGGAAAATCAGCCCCAGCATTTT.

The gene calls are TRBV2 and TRBJ2-1; D is tentatively TRBD1 or TRBD2 (5 bases each). The CDR3 is made up of 15 amino acids. Trimming removed 4 bases at V and 6 bases at J, with 16 bases between. CDR1 and CDR2 from the germline V gene are SNHLY and FYNNEI. CDR3 DNA sequence: TGTGCCAGCAGTGCGGGGCAGGGTATGGCCAATGAGCAGTTCTTC. It codes for CASSAGQGMANEQFF.

This clone turned up a few times. This chain connects TRBV2 to TRBJ1-1; D is unclear. V shed 8 bases and J shed 0 bases, with 13 bases lying between them. Per the germline V gene, CDR1 is SNHLY and CDR2 is FYNNEI. CDR3 length: 14 residues. The CDR3 spells CASVRRGLNTEAFF. In nucleotides, the CDR3 is TGTGCCAGCGTCCGGCGGGGATTGAACACTGAAGCTTTCTTT.

The V and J genes are TRBV21-1 and TRBJ2-7; TRBD2 reflects the table's D call only, with no check against the DNA. TRBV21-1 is a pseudogene segment. The CDR3 consists of 18 residues. CDR3 bases: TGTGCCAGCAGCAAAGCTGAGGTAGCGGGGGGGTGCTCCTACGAGCAGTACTTC. This translates into CASSKAEVAGGCSYEQYF.

The chain has TRBV7-3 and TRBJ2-3; the D call may be TRBD1 or TRBD2 (5 bases each). Germline V lookup: CDR1 SGHTA, CDR2 FQGTGA. Trimming shortened V by 3 bases and J by 1 base, and 11 bases separated the two germline ends. The CDR3 totals 15 residues. CDR3 loop: CASSFSQGGTDTQYF. CDR3 DNA sequence: TGTGCCAGCAGCTTCTCGCAGGGAGGCACAGATACGCAGTATTTT. The whole variable domain, filled in from reference TRBV7-3 and TRBJ2-3, reads GAGVSQTPSNKVTEKGKYVELRCDPISGHTALYWYRQSLGQGPEFLIYFQGTGAADDSGLPNDRFFAVRPEGSVSTLKIQRTERGDSAVYLCASSFSQGGTDTQYFGPGTRLTVL.

Of note for this clone: Other nucleotide sequences from this sample produce the same CDR3. The chain is built from TRBV6-5 and TRBJ1-1, with D perhaps matching TRBD1 (5 bases). V lost 5 bases and J lost 3, with 10 bases in between. Germline loops: CDR1 MNHEY, CDR2 SVGAGI. CDR3 length equals 13 residues. CDR3 nucleotides: TGTGCCAGCAGTCCCGCAGGGTACACTGAAGCTTTCTTT. As protein: CASSPAGYTEAFF.

V usage is TRBV6-1 and J usage is TRBJ2-3; 11 positions agree with TRBD2. The CDR3 spans 15 residues. The V segment lost 7 bases and the J segment 5 bases; nucleotides outside the gene matches: 8. Germline-derived CDR1 and CDR2 are MNHNS and SASEGT. This CDR3 is CASKLAGVMQDTQYF. The CDR3 DNA reads TGTGCCAGCAAACTAGCGGGAGTAATGCAAGATACGCAGTATTTT.

V is TRBV6-6 and J is TRBJ1-2; maybe TRBD1 (5 bases). Germline CDR1 MNHNY, CDR2 SVGAGI (reference sequence). Trimming cost V 2 bases and J 6 bases, with 16 bases left between them. This CDR3 region has 15 residues. The CDR3 loop reads CASSYTRDGPDGYTF. The CDR3 DNA reads TGTGCCAGCAGTTACACTAGGGACGGACCCGATGGCTACACCTTC.

This clone was observed once. The J gene is TRBJ2-1, the V gene TRBV30, with D perhaps TRBD2 (7 bases). The germline V gene encodes CDR1 GTSNPN and CDR2 SVGIG (reference sequence). Trimming left V 4 bases short and J 3 bases short, with 16 bases between. CDR3 length equals 15 residues. The CDR3 protein is CAWTVGGGHYNEQFF. The CDR3 DNA reads TGTGCCTGGACCGTAGGGGGGGGACACTACAATGAGCAGTTCTTC.